In this sample, the clone carrying this T cell receptor (beta chain) turned up once. This table comes from immunoSEQ multiplex PCR, and its TCRdb copy is limited to in-frame clones, with some not included. The table includes roughly 130,000 clones, roughly 90% detected once. This specimen comes from a study of blood T cell repertoires in COVID-19. Overall study: Sites across the United States, Italy and Spain contributed samples from acute and convalescent COVID-19.

With 2 bases removed from V and 2 bases from J, the gap between germline ends came to 10 bases. The CDR3 totals 15 residues. Germline CDR1 MNHNY, CDR2 SVGAGI (reference sequence). J is TRBJ1-5 and V is TRBV6-6, with D unresolved. This sequence originates from a man in his fifties or sixties with active COVID-19. Sample: peripheral blood. The CDR3 bases are TGTGCCAGCAGTTACGAGAGAATTGGCAATCAGCCCCAGCATTTT. This sequence encodes CASSYERIGNQPQHF.